This passage covers 19 T cell receptor beta chains from one sample sequenced in a study of TIL therapy for anti-PD-1-resistant metastatic lung cancer. The time point: pre-treatment sample, taken before nivolumab and TIL therapy. The libraries were made with immunoSEQ v3. The protocol was immunoSEQ multiplex PCR, while the TCRdb copy is restricted to in-frame clones and leaves out a portion. The sample consists of approximately 47,000 clones, around 85% of them appearing once. Sequenced here: blood, sampled at baseline. The receptors stem from a person aged 25 to 85 with non-small cell lung cancer.

The chain has TRBV28 and TRBJ2-7; D remains unclear. The germline V gene has CDR1 MDHEN and CDR2 SYDVKM. Trimming removed 2 bases from V and 0 bases from J, with 8 bases in between. The CDR3 has 14 amino acids. DNA for the CDR3: TGTGCCAGCAGTTTACTACAGAGCTCCTACGAGCAGTACTTC. The encoded protein is CASSLLQSSYEQYF.

The chain has TRBV6-5 and TRBJ1-2; D gene unclear. The CDR3 extends over 14 amino acids. The V gene's germline CDR1 is MNHEY and CDR2 SVGAGI. V was shortened by 0 bases and J by 2 bases, with 7 bases between the two germline ends. CDR3 in DNA: TGTGCCAGCAGTTACTCTGGACGGAACTATGGCTACACCTTC. It codes for CASSYSGRNYGYTF.

This clone was found a few times. V gene TRBV4-1 combines with J gene TRBJ1-6; 9 bases match TRBD1. Trimming took 4 bases from V and 7 from J; bases not matched to a gene: 2. The CDR3 has 14 amino acids. Germline values: CDR1 MGHRA, CDR2 YSYEKL. CDR3 sequence reads: CASSLGQGNSPLHF. CDR3 nucleotides: TGCGCCAGCAGCCTAGGACAGGGGAATTCACCCCTCCACTTT.

V is TRBV18 and J is TRBJ1-2, with TRBD1 matching over 11 bases. Germline-derived CDR1 and CDR2 are KGHSH and LQKENI. After removal of 0 bases from V and 6 bases from J, the junction contained 3 bases not matched to a gene. The CDR3 sequence is 15 residues long. CDR3 sequence (DNA): TGTGCCAGCTCACCACCGGACAGGGGGCTGAATGGCTACACCTTC. As protein: CASSPPDRGLNGYTF.

The chain links TRBV11-2 to TRBJ2-7; 16 bases align to TRBD2. J gave up 7 bases and V 5 bases, and 5 bases lay outside the gene matches. The CDR3 is 15 amino acids. CDR1 and CDR2 from the germline V gene are SGHAT and FQNNGV. The CDR3 coding sequence is TGTGCCAGCAGCCCGGGACTAGCGGGGGGGAGGGAGCAGTACTTC. It encodes CASSPGLAGGREQYF.

The chain links TRBV14 to TRBJ2-7; no reliable D call. V lost 3 bases to trimming and J lost 3 bases, with 12 bases between them. This CDR3 has 14 residues. CDR1 is SGHDN, CDR2 FVKESK, per germline. In DNA form, the CDR3 reads TGTGCCAGCAGCCAGACTGGCAAAGGCTACGAGCAGTACTTC. It codes for CASSQTGKGYEQYF. Together with reference TRBV14 and TRBJ2-7, the CDR3 gives the full variable domain: EAGVTQFPSHSVIEKGQTVTLRCDPISGHDNLYWYRRVMGKEIKFLLHFVKESKQDESGMPNNRFLAERTGGTYSTLKVQPAELEDSGVYFCASSQTGKGYEQYFGPGTRLTVT.

V gene TRBV2 combines with J gene TRBJ2-3; D gene ambiguous. Germline values: CDR1 SNHLY, CDR2 FYNNEI. This CDR3 is 13 amino acids long. V gave up 8 bases and J gave up 4 bases, with 13 bases separating them. DNA for the CDR3: TGTGCCAGCGTTTATTATGGCGCAGATACGCAGTATTTT. Its protein product is CASVYYGADTQYF. The full variable domain, with the rest looked up from reference TRBV2 and TRBJ2-3, is EPEVTQTPSHQVTQMGQEVILRCVPISNHLYFYWYRQILGQKVEFLVSFYNNEISEKSEIFDDQFSVERPDGSNFTLKIRSTKLEDSAMYFCASVYYGADTQYFGPGTRLTVL.

The CDR3: CATSDSTSGRADNEQFF. CDR3 coding DNA: TGTGCCACCAGTGATTCGACTAGCGGGAGGGCCGACAATGAGCAGTTCTTC. The V gene is TRBV24-1, the J gene TRBJ2-1, with 14 bases matching TRBD2. CDR3 length: 17 residues. The junction had 4 bases not matched to a gene; V was cut back by 2 bases and J by 5 bases. Germline V gives CDR1 KGHDR, CDR2 SFDVKD.

The chain joins TRBV11-3 to TRBJ2-3; D not certain. The germline gives CDR1 SGHNT, CDR2 YENEEA. This CDR3 is 14 amino acids long. The V end was cut by 0 bases, the J end by 6 bases, with 10 bases between. DNA of the CDR3: TGTGCCAGCAGCTTAGATCAGTACGGGGATACGCAGTATTTT. Residues: CASSLDQYGDTQYF.

The rearrangement links TRBV20-1 to TRBJ2-4; D is unresolved. The length of the CDR3 is 8 residues. V lost 8 bases and J 15 bases, leaving 11 bases between the germline ends. Germline loops: CDR1 DFQATT, CDR2 SNEGSKA (reference sequence). The CDR3 bases are TGCAGTCCGGCCCCCCCGTACTTC. This encodes CSPAPPYF.

The V gene is TRBV5-4, the J gene TRBJ1-1; no reliable D call. V was trimmed by 2 bases and J by 0 bases, leaving 5 bases between them. The CDR3 is 13 residues long. CDR1 and CDR2 (germline): SGHNT, YYREEE (reference sequence). The chain's CDR3 is CASSFLLNTEAFF. The CDR3 DNA is TGTGCCAGCAGCTTCTTACTGAACACTGAAGCTTTCTTT.

The chain is built from TRBV2 and TRBJ2-3, with D maybe TRBD1 (5 bases). Per the germline V gene, CDR1 is SNHLY and CDR2 is FYNNEI. Trimming removed 5 bases at V and 0 bases at J, with 9 bases between. This CDR3 has 14 residues. This CDR3 is CASSKTVSTDTQYF. CDR3 DNA: TGTGCCAGCAGTAAGACAGTAAGCACAGATACGCAGTATTTT.

This clone was seen once. The genes are TRBV28 and TRBJ2-7, with a possible D match to TRBD2 (5 bases). CDR3 size: 16 residues. V was trimmed by 4 bases and J by 0 bases, leaving 16 bases between them. CDR1 is MDHEN and CDR2 is SYDVKM in the germline V gene. For the CDR3, the DNA is TGTGCCAGCAGTTCGGAAGGAGCGGAGAGCTCCTACGAGCAGTACTTC. This gives the protein CASSSEGAESSYEQYF.

This sequence joins TRBV28 and TRBJ2-1; 11 positions match TRBD2. Germline V gene lookup returns CDR1 MDHEN and CDR2 SYDVKM. V shed 3 bases and J 4 bases; nucleotides not matched to a gene: 8. The CDR3 covers 17 residues. The DNA for the CDR3 is TGTGCCAGCAGTTTCTCAGCACTAGCGGGGGTATACAATGAGCAGTTCTTC. This translates into CASSFSALAGVYNEQFF.

The rearrangement links TRBV19 to TRBJ2-4; the match to TRBD1 covers 9 bases. This CDR3 contains 19 residues. Germline V lookup: CDR1 LNHDA, CDR2 SQIVND (reference sequence). Trimming cost V 3 bases and J 6 bases; bases outside gene matches: 18. The CDR3 DNA is TGTGCCAGTAGTATGACGGGACAGGGTTGGGATGAAGTGAGAAACATTCAGTACTTC. This encodes CASSMTGQGWDEVRNIQYF.

V usage is TRBV4-3 and J usage is TRBJ2-1, with a possible D match to TRBD2 (6 bases). In germline, CDR1 is LGHNA, CDR2 YSLEER. CDR3 length: 17 amino acids. V was shortened by 0 bases and J by 4 bases, with 16 bases between the two germline ends. In DNA form, the CDR3 reads TGCGCCAGCAGCCAAGATAGGTTCACTAGCAGGTACAATGAGCAGTTCTTC. Translating gives CASSQDRFTSRYNEQFF.

The chain has TRBV6-6 and TRBJ2-5, with D unresolved. CDR3 length: 15 residues. The germline gives CDR1 MNHNY, CDR2 SVGAGI (reference sequence). V dropped 0 bases and J dropped 4 bases, with 12 bases sitting between them. CDR3 sequence (DNA): TGTGCCAGCAGTTACTCAGGTGGGGTGCCAGAGACCCAGTACTTC. Translated: CASSYSGGVPETQYF.

The rearrangement uses TRBV5-1 and TRBJ2-5; TRBD1 is a possible D gene (5 bases). The CDR3 runs to 13 residues. CDR1 SGHRS and CDR2 YFSETQ come from the germline V gene. V was shortened by 4 bases and J by 3 bases, with 10 bases between the two germline ends. For the CDR3, the DNA is TGCGCCAGCAGCGAGAGCAGGGAAGAGACCCAGTACTTC. Its protein product is CASSESREETQYF.

This chain links TRBV28 with TRBJ1-3, with D unresolved. The CDR3 has 15 residues. Trimming shortened V by 5 bases and J by 0 bases, and 11 bases separated the two germline ends. Per the germline V gene, CDR1 is MDHEN and CDR2 is SYDVKM. CDR3: CASSTTEGSGNTIYF. CDR3 bases: TGTGCCAGCAGTACCACGGAGGGCTCTGGAAACACCATATATTTT. Complete variable domain (other parts from reference TRBV28 and TRBJ1-3): DVKVTQSSRYLVKRTGEKVFLECVQDMDHENMFWYRQDPGLGLRLIYFSYDVKMKEKGDIPEGYSVSREKKERFSLILESASTNQTSMYLCASSTTEGSGNTIYFGEGSWLTVV.